One sample yielded the 10 T cell receptor beta chains listed below, sequenced in a study of spatial heterogeneity in lung cancer. Findings and limits, study-wide: The number of expanded tumor alpha and beta chains correlated with mutation number.

In TCRdb, the 5' RACE reads were re-called with MiXCR into one record per CDR3 protein. The data hold about 100,000 distinct CDR3 sequences, with about 4.4% observed a single time. These receptors lack a known antigen. Time point reported: sample taken at primary tumor resection. The input for sequencing was lung tumor tissue, taken at surgery. All receptors derive from a male donor with early-stage non-small cell lung cancer.

This clonotype was detected ten times or more. The rearrangement uses TRBV3-1 and TRBJ2-3, with D unclear. CDR3 length: 12 residues. Germline assignment: CDR1 LGHDT and CDR2 YNNKEL (reference sequence). V lost 0 bases, J lost 6 bases, and 4 bases lay in between. The CDR3 DNA is TGTGCCAGCAGCCAAGATCCGGATACGCAGTATTTT. Translated, it gives CASSQDPDTQYF.

The rearrangement links TRBV5-6 to TRBJ2-1; 8 nucleotides match TRBD1. Trimming took 5 bases from V and 9 from J; bases not matched to a gene: 13. Germline assignment: CDR1 SGHDT and CDR2 YYEEEE. The CDR3 totals 15 residues. The CDR3 protein is CASSHRQGQISEQFF. The CDR3 bases are TGTGCCAGCAGTCATCGACAGGGGCAGATCAGTGAGCAGTTCTTC.

This clonotype has at least ten counts. This chain joins TRBV20-1 and TRBJ2-7; TRBD1 might be the D (6 bases). V was shortened by 3 bases and J by 2 bases, with 11 bases between the two germline ends. This CDR3 has 13 residues. The germline V gene has CDR1 DFQATT and CDR2 SNEGSKA (reference sequence). The CDR3 nucleotides are TGCAGTGCTAGTGGTGGACAGACCTACGAGCAGTACTTC. The encoded protein is CSASGGQTYEQYF.

In this sample, this clonotype turned up many times. The chain combines TRBV2 with TRBJ1-1; 8 nucleotides line up with TRBD1. V lost 4 bases, J lost 8 bases, and 9 bases stayed unmatched. Germline loops: CDR1 SNHLY, CDR2 FYNNEI. This CDR3 is 14 amino acids long. CDR3 residues: CASSVPGGRGEAFF. The CDR3, as DNA: TGTGCCAGCAGTGTTCCAGGGGGCAGAGGAGAAGCTTTCTTT. The full variable domain, completed using reference TRBV2 and TRBJ1-1, is EPEVTQTPSHQVTQMGQEVILRCVPISNHLYFYWYRQILGQKVEFLVSFYNNEISEKSEIFDDQFSVERPDGSNFTLKIRSTKLEDSAMYFCASSVPGGRGEAFFGQGTRLTVV.

There are many counts of this clonotype. Here the CDR3 reads CASSDTGSLEQYF. The CDR3 DNA reads TGTGCCAGCAGTGATACGGGCAGCCTAGAGCAGTACTTC. The chain is built from TRBV6-1 and TRBJ2-7; D is unresolved. V was shortened by 3 bases and J by 7 bases, with 13 bases between the two germline ends. This CDR3 comprises 13 residues. Germline CDR1 MNHNS, CDR2 SASEGT.

The rearrangement joins TRBV4-2 to TRBJ2-1; TRBD2 aligns across 10 bases. This CDR3 comprises 15 residues. Germline CDR1 LGHNA, CDR2 YNFKEQ. Unmatched junction bases numbered 11, after V lost 3 bases and J lost 12 bases. In DNA, the CDR3 is TGTGCCAGCAGCCACGGGTCTAGCGGGAGACTCGGGCAGTTCTTC. Its translation is CASSHGSSGRLGQFF.

In its sample, this clonotype was seen many times. The rearrangement uses TRBV9 and TRBJ2-2; 7 nucleotides match TRBD2. Germline CDR1 is SGDLS and CDR2 is YYNGEE. The ends lost 4 bases at V and 1 base at J; junction bases unmatched: 7. This CDR3 is built from 16 residues. In nucleotides, the CDR3 is TGTGCCAGCAGCATAACCGGGACTATGAACACCGGGGAGCTGTTTTTT. Amino acids: CASSITGTMNTGELFF.

At least ten counts were recorded for this clonotype. The gene calls are TRBV7-9 and TRBJ1-5, with 7 bases that match TRBD1. Germline-derived CDR1 and CDR2 are SEHNR and FQNEAQ (reference sequence). The CDR3 totals 13 residues. The V gene end was trimmed by 4 bases and the J gene end by 4 bases; junction bases not matched to a gene: 1. CDR3 region: CASSSDRNQPQHF. The CDR3 DNA reads as TGTGCCAGCAGCTCGGACAGGAATCAGCCCCAGCATTTT.

In its sample, this clonotype was seen many times. V and J are TRBV19 and TRBJ2-7, with D tentatively TRBD2 (5 bases). This CDR3 comprises 13 residues. CDR1 and CDR2 (germline): LNHDA, SQIVND (reference sequence). The V and J ends lost 8 bases and 5 bases respectively, with 16 bases between them. The CDR3 sequence is CASSLQDGDEQYF. DNA of the CDR3: TGTGCCAGTTCCCTCCAGGACGGGGACGAGCAGTACTTC.

This clonotype came up many times. V is TRBV20-1 and J is TRBJ1-1, with 7 bases fitting TRBD1. From germline, CDR1 is DFQATT and CDR2 SNEGSKA (reference sequence). The CDR3 extends over 12 amino acids. Unmatched junction bases numbered 5, after V lost 3 bases and J lost 7 bases. CDR3 amino acids: CSASITGDEAFF. The CDR3 nucleotides read TGCAGTGCTAGTATTACAGGGGATGAAGCTTTCTTT.